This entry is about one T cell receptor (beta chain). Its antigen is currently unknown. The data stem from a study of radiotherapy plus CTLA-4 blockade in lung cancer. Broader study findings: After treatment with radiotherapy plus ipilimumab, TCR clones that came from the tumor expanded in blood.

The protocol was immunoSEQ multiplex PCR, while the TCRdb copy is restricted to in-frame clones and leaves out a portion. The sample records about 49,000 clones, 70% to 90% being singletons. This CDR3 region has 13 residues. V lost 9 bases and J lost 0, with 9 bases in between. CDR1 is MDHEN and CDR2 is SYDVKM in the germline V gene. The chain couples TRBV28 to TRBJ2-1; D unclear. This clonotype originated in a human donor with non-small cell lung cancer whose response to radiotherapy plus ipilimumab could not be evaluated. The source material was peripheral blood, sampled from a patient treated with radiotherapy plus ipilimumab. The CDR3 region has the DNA TGTGCCAGTTCTCGGAGCTCCTACAATGAGCAGTTCTTC. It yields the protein CASSRSSYNEQFF.